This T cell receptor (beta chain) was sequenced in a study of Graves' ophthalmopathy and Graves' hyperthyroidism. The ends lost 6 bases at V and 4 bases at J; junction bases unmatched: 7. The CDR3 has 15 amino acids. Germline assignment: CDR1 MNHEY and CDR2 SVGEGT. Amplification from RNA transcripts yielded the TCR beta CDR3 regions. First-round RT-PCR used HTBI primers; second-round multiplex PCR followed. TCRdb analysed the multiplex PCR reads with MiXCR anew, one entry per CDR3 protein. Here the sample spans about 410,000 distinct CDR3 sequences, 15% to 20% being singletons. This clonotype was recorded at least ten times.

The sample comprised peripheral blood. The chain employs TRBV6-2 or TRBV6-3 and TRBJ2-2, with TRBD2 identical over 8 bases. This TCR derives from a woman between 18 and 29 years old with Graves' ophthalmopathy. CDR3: CASSPGTRRTGELFF. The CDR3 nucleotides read TGTGCCAGCAGCCCAGGGACTAGACGCACCGGGGAGCTGTTTTTT.